These T cell receptor beta chains were read from a single sample in a study of OX40 agonist ivuxolimab in advanced cancers. The protocol was immunoSEQ multiplex PCR, while the TCRdb copy is restricted to in-frame clones and leaves out a portion. The sample records 20,000 to 25,000 clones, less than 90% being singletons. This specimen was CD4+ or CD8+ T cells sorted from blood, taken in a trial of the OX40 agonist ivuxolimab. The receptors stem from an adult with an advanced solid tumor such as melanoma, head and neck, liver or kidney cancer. Both conserved end residues are part of each CDR3. D genes are given only for firm matches. Where a row states a size, it is once, few, many or the class of an expanded clone; other rows omit it.

CDR3 protein,CDR3 DNA,clone size,J gene,V gene,D gene
CASSSPPYEQYF,TGTGCCAGCAGCTCCCCCCCCTACGAGCAGTACTTC,-,TRBJ2-7,TRBV11-2,-
CASSLGLSAEAFF,TGTGCCAGCAGTTTGGGCCTGTCGGCTGAAGCTTTCTTT,few,TRBJ1-1,TRBV27,-
CASSELEQASTDTQYF,TGTGCCAGCAGTGAATTGGAACAGGCTAGCACAGATACGCAGTATTTT,-,TRBJ2-3,TRBV6-4,-
CASSPKPGSTNTGELFF,TGTGCCAGCTCACCAAAACCGGGGTCCACGAACACCGGGGAGCTGTTTTTT,-,TRBJ2-2,TRBV18,-
CASSFQGSLFYEQYF,TGCGCCAGCAGCTTTCAGGGTTCCCTCTTTTACGAGCAGTACTTC,-,TRBJ2-7,TRBV5-1,-
CASSPVLDTHRYYEQYF,TGTGCCAGTAGTCCAGTCCTGGACACTCACCGTTATTACGAGCAGTACTTC,-,TRBJ2-7,TRBV19,-
CSVDPPGTGLDEQFF,TGCAGCGTTGACCCGCCCGGGACAGGTCTAGATGAGCAGTTCTTC,-,TRBJ2-1,TRBV29-1,TRBD1
CASSSHLLPRDSEPYNEQFF,TGTGCCAGCAGTTCCCACCTACTCCCCCGGGACTCAGAGCCTTACAATGAGCAGTTCTTC,-,TRBJ2-1,TRBV27,-
CASSLWGKLNYGYTF,TGTGCCAGCAGCTTGTGGGGCAAACTCAACTATGGCTACACCTTC,-,TRBJ1-2,TRBV5-4,-
CASIPTTRSSGNTGELFF,TGTGCCTCCATCCCAACGACGCGTTCTAGCGGAAACACCGGGGAGCTGTTTTTT,-,TRBJ2-2,TRBV2,TRBD2
CSVSLGTTDTQYF,TGCAGCGTCTCGTTAGGGACGACAGATACGCAGTATTTT,-,TRBJ2-3,TRBV29-1,-
CASLSPAPNYGYTF,TGTGCCAGCCTAAGCCCAGCTCCTAACTATGGCTACACCTTC,-,TRBJ1-2,TRBV6-6,-
CASSSRTEPYEQYF,TGTGCCAGCAGCTCCCGGACAGAACCCTACGAGCAGTACTTC,-,TRBJ2-7,TRBV7-2,-
CASSLGGEAGELFF,TGTGCCAGCAGTTTAGGAGGGGAGGCCGGGGAGCTGTTTTTT,-,TRBJ2-2,TRBV6-5,-
CASSQDGYEQYF,TGTGCCAGCAGCCAAGACGGCTACGAGCAGTACTTC,-,TRBJ2-7,TRBV4-2,-
CATTKRTGKYEQYF,TGTGCCACCACGAAACGGACAGGGAAGTACGAGCAGTACTTC,-,TRBJ2-7,TRBV12-1,-
CASSIAGGGNQPQHF,TGTGCCAGTAGTATCGCAGGAGGCGGCAATCAGCCCCAGCATTTT,-,TRBJ1-5,TRBV19,-
CASSVGGGTIDTQYF,TGTGCCAGCAGCGTAGGGGGTGGGACCATTGATACGCAGTATTTT,-,TRBJ2-3,TRBV9,-
CASSLVQDWYQETQYF,TGTGCCAGCAGCTTAGTTCAGGATTGGTACCAAGAGACCCAGTACTTC,-,TRBJ2-5,TRBV7-8,-
CAIRRRIGQGLDTEAFF,TGTGCCATCAGGCGTCGGATTGGGCAGGGACTAGACACTGAAGCTTTCTTT,-,TRBJ1-1,TRBV10-3,-
CSVDTGQGTGELFF,TGCAGCGTTGATACGGGACAGGGTACCGGGGAGCTGTTTTTT,-,TRBJ2-2,TRBV29-1,TRBD1